This TCR beta chain was found in a study of PD-1 blockade in classical Hodgkin lymphoma. This table comes from immunoSEQ multiplex PCR, and its TCRdb copy is limited to in-frame clones, with some not included. The sample lists 30,000 or so clones, 85% to 95% occurring once. Germline CDR1 and CDR2: SGHRS and YFSETQ. The CDR3 runs 20 residues. The germline V and J ends were trimmed by 4 bases and 0 bases, with 25 bases remaining between them. Regarding time point: newly diagnosed, previously untreated cHL patient sample. The gene calls are TRBV5-1 and TRBJ2-2; perhaps D is TRBD1 or TRBD2 (7 bases each). The sample was peripheral blood mononuclear cells (PBMCs). The sequence derives from a human donor with classical Hodgkin lymphoma. The chain's CDR3 is CASSPRGWDSLKTNTGELFF. CDR3 in DNA: TGCGCCAGCAGCCCGCGGGGGTGGGACAGCTTAAAGACGAACACCGGGGAGCTGTTTTTT.